This TCR beta chain was recovered during a study of Ad26.COV2.S vaccination and SARS-CoV-2 variants. About the study: Trial arm assignment for the donor was COV1001 Ad26.COV2.S. Study-wide points: From the TCR breadth and depth analyses, total T cell responses may have been underestimated. While placebo recipients had lower spike-specific TCR breadth, vaccine recipients had more.

Treatment given: some 20 received Ad26.COV2.S at low or high dose, single or two shots; 5 received placebo; per-sample allocation not given. The samples date from day 63 after the first vaccine or placebo injection. Donor was an adult aged 18-55 years in Boston. Of note for this clone: The antigen is unknown.

Profiled with immunoSEQ multiplex PCR; TCRdb holds only in-frame clones, not every one. Of about 390,000 clones listed, around nine tenths are singletons. Specimen: peripheral blood, collected in a trial of Ad26.COV2.S vaccine versus placebo. The TCR originated in a person aged 18 to 59 who received the Ad26.COV2.S COVID-19 vaccine or a placebo.

CDR3 loop: CASSHGGYTEAFF. Written as DNA, the CDR3 is TGTGCCAGCAGCCACGGCGGTTACACTGAAGCTTTCTTT. This sequence joins TRBV3-1 (or the pseudogene TRBV3-2) and TRBJ1-1; D unresolved. This CDR3 region has 13 residues. Trimming cost V 3 bases and J 3 bases, with 8 bases left between them. The germline CDR1 and CDR2 sequences are LGHDT and YNNKEL (reference sequence).